This T cell receptor (beta chain) was sequenced in a study of T cells expressing NK-cell markers. Study in general: Beta-chain profiling covered CD3+CD56+NKG2C+, CD3+CD56+NKG2C- and CD3+CD56-NKG2C+ sorted subsets. Notes on the study in general: A handful of donors had dominant NKG2C+ clonotypes that comprised about 1.0-8% of their CD8+ T cells. These clonotypes additionally ranked first within the CD3+CD56-NKG2C+ fraction of a few donors.

Turning to this clonotype: What it binds is unknown.

The CDR3 contains 15 residues. The V gene's germline CDR1 is LGHDT and CDR2 YNNKEL (reference sequence). As the method of synthesis, 5'RACE template switching with UMIs yielded TCR beta cDNA. Reprocessing the 5' RACE reads, TCRdb reports a single entry for every CDR3 protein and omits DNA. The sample holds about 380,000 distinct CDR3 sequences. The TCR comes from a man aged 18 to 70 in good health. The gene calls are TRBV3-1 and TRBJ2-6. Source material: blood T cells: a sorted CD56 or NKG2C T cell subset, CD4+ or CD8+ T cells, or bulk PBMC T cells (not recorded which). The CDR3 sequence: CASSQRGTGANVLTF.